Listed below are T cell receptor beta chains from one sample, sequenced in a study of blood T cells in healthy people across ages. TCRdb analysed the 5' RACE reads with MiXCR anew, one entry per CDR3 protein. The profile shows hundreds of thousands of distinct CDR3 sequences, roughly 43% of them singletons. Specimen: blood. Receptors were obtained from a man aged 30-40 years in good health. Both conserved end residues are part of each CDR3.

V: TRBV9; J: TRBJ1-1; CDR3: CASSPRRAAGAEAFF
V: TRBV4-3; J: TRBJ1-6; CDR3: CASSQDPGDNSPLHF
V: TRBV6-5; J: TRBJ1-2; CDR3: CASTGADGYTF
V: TRBV12-3/TRBV12-4; J: TRBJ1-1; CDR3: CASSWISDTEAFF
V: TRBV20-1; J: TRBJ1-2; CDR3: CSAREGGGSYGYTF
V: TRBV28; J: TRBJ1-3; CDR3: CASSLAAGATPGNTIYF
V: TRBV29-1; J: TRBJ2-1; CDR3: CSVEKGLADEQFF
V: TRBV12-3/TRBV12-4; J: TRBJ2-1; CDR3: CASSLVRGGDNGQFF
V: TRBV7-3; J: TRBJ2-2; CDR3: CASSLKVGGQYAGELFF
V: TRBV4-1; J: TRBJ1-5; CDR3: CASSPNLEAGSYQPQHF
V: TRBV12-3/TRBV12-4; J: TRBJ1-2; CDR3: CASTPTGNGYGYTF
V: TRBV2; J: TRBJ2-7; CDR3: CASNPGATYEQYF
V: TRBV20-1; J: TRBJ2-7; CDR3: CSARVTSYEQYF
V: TRBV4-3; J: TRBJ2-7; CDR3: CASSQEPPKHLAEQYF
V: TRBV20-1; J: -; CDR3: CSATGQGKNEQYF
V: TRBV21-1; J: TRBJ1-5; CDR3: CASSTTENKQPQHF
V: TRBV24-1; J: TRBJ2-1; CDR3: CATSDLLGVRDEQFF
V: TRBV18; J: TRBJ2-3; CDR3: CASSLTRGRIDTQYF
V: TRBV14; J: TRBJ2-1; CDR3: CASSQERLAGVYNEQFF
V: TRBV5-1; J: TRBJ2-1; CDR3: CASSPGTSVHNNEQFF
V: TRBV14; J: -; CDR3: CASSQAGDPYRLEQYF
V: TRBV3-1; J: TRBJ2-3; CDR3: CASSHRGTSAHTDTRYF
V: TRBV20-1; J: TRBJ2-1; CDR3: CSASRSNEQFF
V: TRBV7-3; J: TRBJ2-1; CDR3: CASSLNREANEQFF
V: TRBV12-3/TRBV12-4; J: TRBJ2-3; CDR3: CASSQGLTASFQSSTDTQYF
V: TRBV28; J: TRBJ1-5; CDR3: CASTYGQNSNQPQHF
V: TRBV5-8; J: TRBJ1-5; CDR3: CASSLEQLQPQHF
V: TRBV28; J: TRBJ1-1; CDR3: CASINRETTGADTEAFF
V: TRBV4-2; J: TRBJ1-1; CDR3: CASSPNDRATEAFF
V: TRBV29-1; J: TRBJ2-1; CDR3: CSVEGHSYNEQFF
V: TRBV28; J: TRBJ2-2; CDR3: CASSPMGGYGGELFF
V: TRBV4-1; J: TRBJ1-3; CDR3: CASSQGNGRGSGNTIYF
V: TRBV7-9; J: -; CDR3: CASSLTREYEQYF
V: TRBV29-1; J: TRBJ2-7; CDR3: CSVEIAGGTYEQYF
V: TRBV2; J: TRBJ2-1; CDR3: CASSGAEQFF
V: TRBV6-2/TRBV6-3; J: TRBJ2-5; CDR3: CASSEQRETQYF
V: TRBV10-3; J: TRBJ2-1; CDR3: CAISEQGYNEQFF
V: TRBV7-9; J: TRBJ2-5; CDR3: CASSLVWGDVDGQYF
V: TRBV18; J: -; CDR3: CASLRGQGLLYEQYF